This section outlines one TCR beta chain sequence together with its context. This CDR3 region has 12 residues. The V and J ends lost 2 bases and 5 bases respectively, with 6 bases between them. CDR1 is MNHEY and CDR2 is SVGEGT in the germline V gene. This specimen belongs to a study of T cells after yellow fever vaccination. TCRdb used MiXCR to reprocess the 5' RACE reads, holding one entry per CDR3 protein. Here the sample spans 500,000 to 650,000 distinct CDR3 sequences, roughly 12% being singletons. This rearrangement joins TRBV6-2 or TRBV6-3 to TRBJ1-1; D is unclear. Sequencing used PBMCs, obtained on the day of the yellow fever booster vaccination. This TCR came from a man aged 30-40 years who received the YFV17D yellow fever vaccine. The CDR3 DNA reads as TGTGCCAGCAGTTACGGGGTGACTGAAGCTTTCTTT. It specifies CASSYGVTEAFF.